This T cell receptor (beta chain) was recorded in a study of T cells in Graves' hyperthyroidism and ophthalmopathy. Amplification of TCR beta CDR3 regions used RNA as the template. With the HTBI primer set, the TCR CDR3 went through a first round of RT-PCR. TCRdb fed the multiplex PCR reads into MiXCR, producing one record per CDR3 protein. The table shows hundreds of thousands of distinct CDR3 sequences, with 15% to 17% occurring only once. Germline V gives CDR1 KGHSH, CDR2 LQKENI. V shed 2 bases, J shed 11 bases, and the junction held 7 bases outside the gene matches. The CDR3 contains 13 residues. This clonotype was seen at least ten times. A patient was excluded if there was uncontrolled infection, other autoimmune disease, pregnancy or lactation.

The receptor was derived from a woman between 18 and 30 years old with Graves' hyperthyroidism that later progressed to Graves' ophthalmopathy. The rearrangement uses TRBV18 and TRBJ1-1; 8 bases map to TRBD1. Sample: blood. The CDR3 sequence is CASSPGDRKWAFF. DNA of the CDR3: TGTGCCAGCTCACCAGGGGACAGGAAATGGGCTTTCTTT.